These 21 T cell receptor beta chains originate from one sample sequenced in a study of T cell responses to AZD1222 COVID-19 vaccine. Some clones are missing from TCRdb's copy, which holds only in-frame ones; the method was immunoSEQ multiplex PCR. The table shows about 150,000 clones, with 93% occurring only once. The source material was peripheral blood, sampled on day 0 of AZD1222 vaccination. These receptors originate from an adult in good health.

This chain connects TRBV3-1 (or the pseudogene TRBV3-2) to TRBJ2-7; 7 bases are shared with TRBD1. The germline V gene has CDR1 LGHDT and CDR2 YNNKEL (reference sequence). The CDR3 contains 18 residues. Unmatched junction bases numbered 14, after V lost 0 bases and J lost 3 bases. CDR3 DNA sequence: TGTGCCAGCAGCCAAGATTGGACAGGAAAAGATTTAGGCTACGAGCAGTACTTC. It is translated as CASSQDWTGKDLGYEQYF.

This clone appeared a single time. The chain links TRBV29-1 to TRBJ1-1; 9 bases agree with TRBD1. The junction had 5 bases not matched to a gene; V was cut back by 5 bases and J by 4 bases. Germline V gene sequence: CDR1 SQVTM, CDR2 ANQGSEA. This CDR3 is 13 amino acids long. CDR3 nucleotides: TGCAGCGTTCTAATGACAGGGGGCACTGAAGCTTTCTTT. This translates into CSVLMTGGTEAFF.

The gene calls are TRBV10-2 and TRBJ2-7; D unresolved. Trimming stripped 2 bases from V and 0 bases from J, with 5 bases between. The CDR3 contains 13 residues. Germline values: CDR1 WSHSY, CDR2 SAAADI. CDR3 in amino acids: CASSEVGSYEQYF. For the CDR3, the DNA is TGCGCCAGCAGTGAGGTCGGCTCCTACGAGCAGTACTTC.

The chain couples TRBV28 to TRBJ1-6; D is uncertain. Germline lookup yields CDR1 MDHEN and CDR2 SYDVKM. The CDR3 contains 14 residues. Trimming shortened V by 3 bases and J by 7 bases, and 10 bases separated the two germline ends. This chain's CDR3 is CASSFEVGNSPLHF. CDR3 nucleotides: TGTGCCAGCAGTTTCGAAGTGGGGAATTCACCCCTCCACTTT.

The CDR3 reads CACQLAGVRETQYF. CDR3 bases: TGTGCCTGCCAACTAGCGGGAGTACGGGAGACCCAGTACTTC. The chain links TRBV30 to TRBJ2-5, with 11 nucleotides matching TRBD2. Germline-derived CDR1 and CDR2 are GTSNPN and SVGIG (reference sequence). There are 14 residues in the CDR3. The V segment lost 6 bases and the J segment 5 bases; nucleotides outside the gene matches: 8.

This rearrangement joins TRBV5-1 to TRBJ2-2; 8 bases line up with TRBD2. Per germline, CDR1 SGHRS and CDR2 YFSETQ. The junction had 6 bases not matched to a gene; V was cut back by 3 bases and J by 2 bases. The CDR3 covers 16 residues. The CDR3 sequence is CASSWTTSGNTGELFF. The DNA for the CDR3 is TGCGCCAGCAGCTGGACAACTAGCGGCAACACCGGGGAGCTGTTTTTT.

The gene calls are TRBV7-9 and TRBJ2-7; D is unclear. Germline CDR1 reads SEHNR; CDR2 reads FQNEAQ (reference sequence). The CDR3 spans 13 residues. Between the trimmed V and J ends, which lost 5 bases and 7 bases, there was a span of 15 bases. CDR3 sequence reads: CASSPMTWGEQYF. For the CDR3, the DNA is TGTGCCAGCAGCCCTATGACTTGGGGAGAGCAGTACTTC.

This clone was seen a single time. The rearrangement links TRBV28 to TRBJ1-2, with 7 positions matching TRBD1. The germline gives CDR1 MDHEN, CDR2 SYDVKM. The J segment lost 4 bases and the V segment lost 6 bases, leaving 8 bases of the junction unmatched. The CDR3 runs 14 residues. CDR3 bases: TGTGCCAGCAGATCTCGACAGGGTAGCTATGGCTACACCTTC. Its protein product is CASRSRQGSYGYTF.

V usage is TRBV20-1 and J usage is TRBJ2-7, with 15 bases matching TRBD2. CDR1 and CDR2 (germline): DFQATT, SNEGSKA (reference sequence). This CDR3 has 15 amino acids. V shed 3 bases, J shed 5 bases, and the junction held 5 bases outside the gene matches. Here the CDR3 reads CSASPRTSGRDEQYF. CDR3 in DNA: TGCAGTGCTAGTCCCCGGACTAGCGGGAGGGACGAGCAGTACTTC.

This chain joins TRBV5-1 and TRBJ1-3; tentative D call: TRBD1 (6 bases). V was trimmed by 0 bases and J by 7 bases, leaving 17 bases between them. Germline assignment: CDR1 SGHRS and CDR2 YFSETQ. The CDR3 contains 16 residues. CDR3 sequence reads: CASSLAPAGAVNTIYF. The CDR3 nucleotides are TGCGCCAGCAGCTTGGCCCCGGCAGGGGCCGTTAACACCATATATTTT.

This clone showed up just once. Here the CDR3 DNA reads TGCGCCAGCAGCTTGGGTCAGGATACCCATGGCTACACCTTC. Its protein product is CASSLGQDTHGYTF. V usage is TRBV5-1 and J usage is TRBJ1-2; D not certain. This CDR3 spans 14 amino acids. V was clipped by 0 bases and J by 6 bases, with 12 bases between them. Germline CDR1 and CDR2: SGHRS and YFSETQ.

The chain uses TRBV29-1 and TRBJ1-1; a weak D match, TRBD1 (6 bases). Germline V gene sequence: CDR1 SQVTM, CDR2 ANQGSEA. This CDR3 has 13 amino acids. V was pared by 3 bases and J by 5 bases, with 13 bases between. CDR3 residues: CSVDGGLETEAFF. Written as DNA, the CDR3 is TGCAGCGTTGATGGGGGGCTGGAAACTGAAGCTTTCTTT.

The rearrangement uses TRBV19 and TRBJ1-5; D not certain. CDR3 length: 13 residues. The V end was cut by 7 bases, the J end by 9 bases, with 16 bases between. Germline V gene data show CDR1 as LNHDA and CDR2 as SQIVND (reference sequence). The CDR3 DNA is TGTGCCAGTAACTCACCAAGGGATGGGCCCCAGCATTTT. Protein product: CASNSPRDGPQHF.

This chain links TRBV7-8 with TRBJ1-6, with D perhaps TRBD1 (5 bases). V lost 8 bases to trimming and J lost 8 bases, with 13 bases between them. Germline CDR1 and CDR2: SGHVS and FQNEAQ. CDR3 size: 13 residues. DNA for the CDR3: TGTGCCAGCCTTAGGCAGGGCCATTCACCCCTCCACTTT. Translating it yields CASLRQGHSPLHF.

The rearrangement joins TRBV15 to TRBJ1-1, with D unresolved. Per the germline V gene, CDR1 is LNHNV and CDR2 is YYDKDF (reference sequence). This CDR3 has 13 amino acids. Trimming took 0 bases from V and 6 from J, leaving 8 bases between them. CDR3 region: CATSRDGGAEAFF. CDR3 DNA sequence: TGTGCCACCAGCAGAGATGGCGGGGCTGAAGCTTTCTTT.

V and J are TRBV11-2 and TRBJ2-6; D is uncertain. The CDR3 loop spans 16 amino acids. CDR1 and CDR2 from the germline V gene are SGHAT and FQNNGV. The ends were cut back, 2 bases at V and 1 base at J, with 9 bases in the middle. The CDR3 coding sequence is TGTGCCAGCAGCTTACAATGGAGTTCTGGGGCCAACGTCCTGACTTTC. Protein: CASSLQWSSGANVLTF.

The chain recombines TRBV2 with TRBJ2-1, with a possible D match to TRBD2 (5 bases). CDR1 SNHLY and CDR2 FYNNEI come from the germline V gene. V lost 3 bases, J lost 4 bases, and 13 bases lay in between. The CDR3 sequence is 15 residues long. The CDR3 nucleotides are TGTGCCAGCAGTGATCAGGCTAGCTGGTACAATGAGCAGTTCTTC. This sequence encodes CASSDQASWYNEQFF.

CDR3 DNA sequence: TGCGCCAGCAGCTGGGATGTTACCGGGGAGCTGTTTTTT. Translating it yields CASSWDVTGELFF. V is TRBV5-1 and J is TRBJ2-2, with D unclear. The CDR3 runs 13 residues. Germline loops: CDR1 SGHRS, CDR2 YFSETQ. With 3 bases removed from V and 5 bases from J, the gap between germline ends came to 8 bases.

This chain joins TRBV7-9 and TRBJ2-7, with D perhaps TRBD1 or TRBD2 (5 bases each). Germline lookup yields CDR1 SEHNR and CDR2 FQNEAQ (reference sequence). V was pared by 4 bases and J by 4 bases, with 20 bases between. This CDR3 comprises 16 residues. In DNA form, the CDR3 reads TGTGCCAGCAGCTCGAACCGGGACCGAAGGCCTTACGAGCAGTACTTC. It encodes CASSSNRDRRPYEQYF.

This chain joins TRBV14 and TRBJ2-1, with 16 bases identical to TRBD2. This CDR3 has 15 residues. CDR1 SGHDN and CDR2 FVKESK come from the germline V gene. The junction had 6 bases not matched to a gene; V was cut back by 4 bases and J by 12 bases. The CDR3 bases are TGTGCCAGCAGCCTCGGGACTAGCGGGAGGGCCGGGCAGTTCTTC. This encodes CASSLGTSGRAGQFF.

This chain joins TRBV19 and TRBJ2-3, with D unresolved. Germline V gene sequence: CDR1 LNHDA, CDR2 SQIVND (reference sequence). The ends were cut back, 3 bases at V and 2 bases at J, with 15 bases in the middle. This CDR3 region has 16 residues. In nucleotides, the CDR3 is TGTGCCAGTAGTATGGGGTTGGCAGGTTACACAGATACGCAGTATTTT. It specifies CASSMGLAGYTDTQYF.